What follows describes a single T cell receptor (beta chain). What it recognizes is unknown. This CDR3 spans 13 amino acids. In germline, CDR1 is SGHDT, CDR2 YYEEEE. V lost 2 bases and J 2 bases, leaving 5 bases between the germline ends. Some clones are missing from TCRdb's copy, which holds only in-frame ones; the method was immunoSEQ multiplex PCR. The repertoire has over 50,000 clones, over 65% of them found once; the top ten carry approximately 3.8%. These data originate in a study of siplizumab effects on memory and regulatory T cells. The study's findings and limits: Memory cells that were CD4+ and unstimulated gave rise to alloreactive sequences, which siplizumab significantly reduced.

The specimen sequenced was memory CD4+ T cells sorted from blood. V gene TRBV5-6 combines with J gene TRBJ2-1; D is uncertain. This receptor was identified in a human donor in good health. The CDR3 sequence is CASSFGAYNEQFF. The CDR3 DNA reads TGTGCCAGCAGCTTCGGCGCCTACAATGAGCAGTTCTTC.